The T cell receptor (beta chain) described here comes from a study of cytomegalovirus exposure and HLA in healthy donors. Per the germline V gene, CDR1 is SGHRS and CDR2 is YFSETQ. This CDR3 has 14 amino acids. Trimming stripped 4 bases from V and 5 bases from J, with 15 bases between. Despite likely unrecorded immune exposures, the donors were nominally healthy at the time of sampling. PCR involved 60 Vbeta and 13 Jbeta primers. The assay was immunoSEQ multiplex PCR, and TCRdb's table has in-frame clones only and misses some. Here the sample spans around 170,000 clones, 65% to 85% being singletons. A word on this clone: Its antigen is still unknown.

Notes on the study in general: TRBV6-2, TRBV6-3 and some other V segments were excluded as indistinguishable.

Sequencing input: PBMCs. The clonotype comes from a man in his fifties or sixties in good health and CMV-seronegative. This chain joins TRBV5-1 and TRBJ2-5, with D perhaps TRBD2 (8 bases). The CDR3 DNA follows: TGCGCCAGCAGCCGGGAGGGGGCTACTGAGACCCAGTACTTC. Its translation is CASSREGATETQYF.